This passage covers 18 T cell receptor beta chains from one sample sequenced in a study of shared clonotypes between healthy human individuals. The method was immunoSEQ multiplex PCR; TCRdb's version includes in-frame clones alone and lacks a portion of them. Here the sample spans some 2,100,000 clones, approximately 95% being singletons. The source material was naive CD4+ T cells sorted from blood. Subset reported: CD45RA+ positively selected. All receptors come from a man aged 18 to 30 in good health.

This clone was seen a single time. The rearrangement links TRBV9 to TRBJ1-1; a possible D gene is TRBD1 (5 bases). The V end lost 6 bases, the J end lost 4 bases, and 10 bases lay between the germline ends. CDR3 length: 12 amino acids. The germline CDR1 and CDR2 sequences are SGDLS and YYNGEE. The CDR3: CASNGGGTEAFF. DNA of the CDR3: TGTGCCAGCAACGGGGGAGGCACTGAAGCTTTCTTT.

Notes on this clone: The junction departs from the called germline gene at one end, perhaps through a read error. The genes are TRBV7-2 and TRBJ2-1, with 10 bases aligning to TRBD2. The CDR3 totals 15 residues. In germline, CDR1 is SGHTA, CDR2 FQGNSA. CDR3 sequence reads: CASSSSGSGRALSVF. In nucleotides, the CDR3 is TGTGCCAGCAGCTCCTCGGGGAGCGGGAGGGCCCTCTCGGTCTTC.

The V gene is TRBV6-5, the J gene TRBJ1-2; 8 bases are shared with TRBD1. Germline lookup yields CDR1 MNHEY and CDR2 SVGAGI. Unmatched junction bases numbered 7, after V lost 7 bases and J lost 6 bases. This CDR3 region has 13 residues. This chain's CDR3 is CASTKTGVHGYTF. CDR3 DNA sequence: TGTGCCAGCACCAAGACAGGGGTTCATGGCTACACCTTC.

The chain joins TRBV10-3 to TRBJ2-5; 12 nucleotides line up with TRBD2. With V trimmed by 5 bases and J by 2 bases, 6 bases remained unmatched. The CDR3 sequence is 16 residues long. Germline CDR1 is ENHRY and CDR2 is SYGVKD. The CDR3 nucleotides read TGTGCCATCAGTAAGACTAGCGGGGGACTTCAAGAGACCCAGTACTTC. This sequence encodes CAISKTSGGLQETQYF.

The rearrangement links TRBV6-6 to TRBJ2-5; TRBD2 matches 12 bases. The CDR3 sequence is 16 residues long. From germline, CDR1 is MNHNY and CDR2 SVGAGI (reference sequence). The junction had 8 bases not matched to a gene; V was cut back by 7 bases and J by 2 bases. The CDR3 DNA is TGTGCCAGCACCGGAACTAGCGGGAGGCAACAAGAGACCCAGTACTTC. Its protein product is CASTGTSGRQQETQYF.

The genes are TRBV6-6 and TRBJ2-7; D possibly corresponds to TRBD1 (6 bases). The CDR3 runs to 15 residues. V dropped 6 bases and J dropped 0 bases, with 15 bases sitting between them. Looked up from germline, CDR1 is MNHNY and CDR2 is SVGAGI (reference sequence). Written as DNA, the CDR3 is TGTGCCAGCAGACAGGACAGACTCTTCTCCTACGAGCAGTACTTC. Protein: CASRQDRLFSYEQYF.

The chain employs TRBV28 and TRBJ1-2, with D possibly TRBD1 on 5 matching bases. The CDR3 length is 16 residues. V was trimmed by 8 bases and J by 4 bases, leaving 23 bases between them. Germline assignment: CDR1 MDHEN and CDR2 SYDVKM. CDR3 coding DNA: TGTGCCAGCCGCCCTCAAGGGGCCGCCCTAGGCTATGGCTACACCTTC. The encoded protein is CASRPQGAALGYGYTF.

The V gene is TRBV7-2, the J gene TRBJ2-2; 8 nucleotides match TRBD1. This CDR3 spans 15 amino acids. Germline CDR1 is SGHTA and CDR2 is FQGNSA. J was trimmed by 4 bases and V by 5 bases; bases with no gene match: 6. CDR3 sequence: CASSRVGQGTGELFF. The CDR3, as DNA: TGTGCCAGCAGCCGAGTAGGACAGGGCACCGGGGAGCTGTTTTTT.

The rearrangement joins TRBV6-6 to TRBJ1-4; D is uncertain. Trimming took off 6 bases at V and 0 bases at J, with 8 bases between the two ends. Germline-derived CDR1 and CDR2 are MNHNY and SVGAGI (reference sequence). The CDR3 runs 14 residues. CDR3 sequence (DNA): TGTGCCAGCAGCCCTTGGGCAACTAATGAAAAACTGTTTTTT. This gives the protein CASSPWATNEKLFF.

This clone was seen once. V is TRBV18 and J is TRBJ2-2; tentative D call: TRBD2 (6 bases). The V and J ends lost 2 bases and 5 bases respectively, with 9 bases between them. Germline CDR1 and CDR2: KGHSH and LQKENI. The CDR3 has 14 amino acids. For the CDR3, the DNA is TGTGCCAGCTCACCAGGGGCGGGGACCGGGGAGCTGTTTTTT. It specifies CASSPGAGTGELFF.

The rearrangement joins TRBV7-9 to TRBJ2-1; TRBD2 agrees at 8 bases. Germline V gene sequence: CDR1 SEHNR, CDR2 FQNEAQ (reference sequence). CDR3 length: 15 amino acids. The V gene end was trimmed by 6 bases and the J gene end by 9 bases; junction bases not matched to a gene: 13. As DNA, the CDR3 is TGTGCCAGCAGTCTGGCGAGCGGGAGTTCTGCTGAGCAGTTCTTC. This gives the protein CASSLASGSSAEQFF.

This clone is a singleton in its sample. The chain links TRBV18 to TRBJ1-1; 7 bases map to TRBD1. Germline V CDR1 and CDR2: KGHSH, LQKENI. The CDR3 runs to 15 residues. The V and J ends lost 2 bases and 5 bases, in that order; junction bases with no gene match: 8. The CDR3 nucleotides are TGTGCCAGCTCACCAGGAGGGGGCGGGAGAACTGAAGCTTTCTTT. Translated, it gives CASSPGGGGRTEAFF.

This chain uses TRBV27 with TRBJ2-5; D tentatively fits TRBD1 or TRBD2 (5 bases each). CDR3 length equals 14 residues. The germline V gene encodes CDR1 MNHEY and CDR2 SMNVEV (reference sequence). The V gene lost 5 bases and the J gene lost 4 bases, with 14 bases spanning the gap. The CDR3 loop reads CASSAPGTPETQYF. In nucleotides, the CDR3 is TGTGCCAGCAGTGCACCCGGGACCCCAGAGACCCAGTACTTC.

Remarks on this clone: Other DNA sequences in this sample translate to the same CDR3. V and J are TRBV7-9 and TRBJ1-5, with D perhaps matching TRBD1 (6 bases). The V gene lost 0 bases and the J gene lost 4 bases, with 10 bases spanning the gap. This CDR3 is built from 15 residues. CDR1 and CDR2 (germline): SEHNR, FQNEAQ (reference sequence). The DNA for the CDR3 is TGTGCCAGCAGCTTAGCGGAAGGGGGTAATCAGCCCCAGCATTTT. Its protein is CASSLAEGGNQPQHF.

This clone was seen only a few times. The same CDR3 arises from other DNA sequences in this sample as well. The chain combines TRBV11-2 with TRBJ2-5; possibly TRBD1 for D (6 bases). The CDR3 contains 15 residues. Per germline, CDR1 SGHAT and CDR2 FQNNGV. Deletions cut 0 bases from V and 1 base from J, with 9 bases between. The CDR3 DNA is TGTGCCAGCAGCTTAGATGGGACACGCCAAGAGACCCAGTACTTC. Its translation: CASSLDGTRQETQYF.

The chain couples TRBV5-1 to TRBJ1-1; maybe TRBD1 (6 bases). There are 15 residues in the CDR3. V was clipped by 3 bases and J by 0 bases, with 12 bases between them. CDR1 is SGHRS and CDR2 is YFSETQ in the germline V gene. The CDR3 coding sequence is TGCGCCAGCAGCTCGTCTGGACAGATGAACACTGAAGCTTTCTTT. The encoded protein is CASSSSGQMNTEAFF.

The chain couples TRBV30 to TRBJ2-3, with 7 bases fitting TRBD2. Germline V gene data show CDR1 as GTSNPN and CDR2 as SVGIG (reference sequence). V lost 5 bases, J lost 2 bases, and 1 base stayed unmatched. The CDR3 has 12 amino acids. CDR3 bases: TGTGCCTGGGGGAGGGCCACAGATACGCAGTATTTT. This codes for CAWGRATDTQYF.

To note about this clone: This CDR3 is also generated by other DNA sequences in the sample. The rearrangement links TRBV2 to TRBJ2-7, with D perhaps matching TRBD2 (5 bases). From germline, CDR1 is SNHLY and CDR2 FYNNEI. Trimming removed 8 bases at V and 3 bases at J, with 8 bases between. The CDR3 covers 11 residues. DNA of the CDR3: TGTGCCAGCTCGGGGAACTACGAGCAGTACTTC. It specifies CASSGNYEQYF.